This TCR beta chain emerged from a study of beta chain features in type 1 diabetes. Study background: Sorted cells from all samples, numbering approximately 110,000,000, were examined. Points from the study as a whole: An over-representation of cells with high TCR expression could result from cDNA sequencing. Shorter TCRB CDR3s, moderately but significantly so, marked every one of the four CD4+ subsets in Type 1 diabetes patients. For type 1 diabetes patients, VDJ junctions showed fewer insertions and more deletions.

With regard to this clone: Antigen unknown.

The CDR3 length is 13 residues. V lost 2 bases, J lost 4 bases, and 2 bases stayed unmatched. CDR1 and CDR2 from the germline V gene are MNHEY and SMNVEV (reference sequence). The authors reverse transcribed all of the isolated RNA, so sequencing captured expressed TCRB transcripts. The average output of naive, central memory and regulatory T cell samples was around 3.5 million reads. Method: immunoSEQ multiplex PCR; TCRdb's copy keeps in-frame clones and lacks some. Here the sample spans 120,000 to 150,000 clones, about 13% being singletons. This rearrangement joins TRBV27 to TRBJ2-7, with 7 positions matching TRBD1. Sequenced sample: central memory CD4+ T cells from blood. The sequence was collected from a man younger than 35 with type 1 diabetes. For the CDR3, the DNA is TGTGCCAGCAGTTTAACAGGGGAGTACGAGCAGTACTTC. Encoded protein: CASSLTGEYEQYF.